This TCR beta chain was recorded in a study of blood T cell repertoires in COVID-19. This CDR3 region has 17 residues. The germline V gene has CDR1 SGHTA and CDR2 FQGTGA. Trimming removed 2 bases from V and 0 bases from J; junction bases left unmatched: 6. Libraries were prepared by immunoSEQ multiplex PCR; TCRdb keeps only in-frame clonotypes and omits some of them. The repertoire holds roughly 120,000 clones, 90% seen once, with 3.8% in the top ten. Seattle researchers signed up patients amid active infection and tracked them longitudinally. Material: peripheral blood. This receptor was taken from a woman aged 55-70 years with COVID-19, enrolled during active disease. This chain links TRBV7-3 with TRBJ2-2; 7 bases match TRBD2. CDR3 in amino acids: CASSLGWEGPNTGELFF. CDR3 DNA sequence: TGTGCCAGCAGCTTAGGGTGGGAGGGCCCGAACACCGGGGAGCTGTTTTTT. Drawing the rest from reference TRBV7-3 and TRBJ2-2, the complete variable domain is GAGVSQTPSNKVTEKGKYVELRCDPISGHTALYWYRQSLGQGPEFLIYFQGTGAADDSGLPNDRFFAVRPEGSVSTLKIQRTERGDSAVYLCASSLGWEGPNTGELFFGEGSRLTVL.